This T cell receptor (beta chain) was profiled in a study of CD8 T cells in ankylosing spondylitis. This clonotype was recorded many times. The antigen is unknown. TCRdb passed the 5' RACE reads through MiXCR, listing each CDR3 protein once. The sample has 300,000 to 400,000 distinct CDR3 sequences, more than 9% seen once. Findings and limits, study-wide: Both synovial fluid and blood in reactive arthritis had previously been reported to carry some motif variants. A TCR beta motif of about eight highly homologous variants appeared characteristic of ankylosing spondylitis blood.

Between the trimmed V and J ends, which lost 1 base and 7 bases, there was a span of 12 bases. This CDR3 is built from 14 residues. Germline loops: CDR1 SGHRS, CDR2 YFSETQ. The sequencing sample was made of blood, either unsorted or a sorted T cell fraction (not recorded which). The receptor was derived from a female donor with ankylosing spondylitis or in good health (not recorded which). The V gene is TRBV5-1, the J gene TRBJ1-5; D is ambiguous. The CDR3 loop is CASSLMEGGQPQHF. The CDR3, as DNA: TGCGCCAGCAGCTTGATGGAGGGCGGACAGCCCCAGCATTTT. The entire variable domain, with the rest obtained from reference TRBV5-1 and TRBJ1-5, is as follows: KAGVTQTPRYLIKTRGQQVTLSCSPISGHRSVSWYQQTPGQGLQFLFEYFSETQRNKGNFPGRFSGRQFSNSRSEMNVSTLELGDSALYLCASSLMEGGQPQHFGDGTRLSIL.